This T cell receptor (beta chain) was profiled in a study of regulatory T cells in long-lasting Graves disease. Construction of the TCR beta libraries employed iRepertoire HTBI primers in conjunction with Arm-PCR of CDR3 regions. TCRdb called the multiplex PCR reads again in MiXCR, with one record for every CDR3 protein. The sample records roughly 350,000 distinct CDR3 sequences, 16% being singletons. Germline CDR1 SQVTM, CDR2 ANQGSEA. This CDR3 is built from 13 residues. Between the trimmed V and J ends, which lost 0 bases and 5 bases, there was a span of 11 bases. This clonotype was seen repeatedly, ten times or more. Its antigen is undetermined. Study-level findings and limits: Persistent disease preferred TRBV28, TRBJ1-2 and TRBJ2-5.

Time point specified: newly diagnosed GD, antithyroid drugs for less than 3 months. TCR sequences were obtained from RNA taken from PBMCs. This sample also appeared in a second study, on T cells in Graves' hyperthyroidism and ophthalmopathy.

Here the sequenced sample was peripheral blood mononuclear cells (PBMCs), taken at new diagnosis, from a patient treated with antithyroid drugs. The TCR originated in a woman aged 18 to 35 with Graves disease. This chain links TRBV29-1 with TRBJ2-7; the D gene is possibly TRBD1 (6 bases). Written as DNA, the CDR3 is TGCAGCGTTGAAGAACAGGGACCCCACGAGCAGTACTTC. Protein product: CSVEEQGPHEQYF.